Here is one TCR beta chain with its context. Its specificity is unknown. This sample is drawn from a study of T cell clonotyping in hematopoietic cell transplantation. Only in-frame clones appear in the TCRdb table, and some are missing; sequencing was by immunoSEQ multiplex PCR. The table includes some 30,000 clones, approximately 95% detected once. The study, taken as a whole, reports: CD4 and CD8 repertoire contributions could not be separated without sorting. Recipient TCR diversity dropped after transplant; expanded clonotypes rose from day 30 to 180. Graft donor and pretransplant recipient Inverse Simpson Index values predicted broader posttransplant TCR diversity.

Trimming took 6 bases from V and 8 from J; bases not matched to a gene: 10. This CDR3 has 14 amino acids. Germline V gives CDR1 MNHEY, CDR2 SVGAGI. The material sequenced was peripheral blood mononuclear cells. V and J are TRBV6-5 and TRBJ1-2; 9 nucleotides align to TRBD1. The receptor comes from a man aged 50-60 years in good health. Some clones in this sample may be carry-over from other donors' samples. CDR3 loop: CASSRTGTGIGYTF. The CDR3 nucleotides read TGTGCCAGCAGCCGAACAGGGACAGGGATCGGCTACACCTTC.